The rows below give T cell receptor beta chains drawn from one sample of a study of cytomegalovirus exposure and HLA in healthy donors. Produced via immunoSEQ multiplex PCR; TCRdb's table is partial and in-frame only. There are some 120,000 clones in the sample; around 74% occur only once, and 1.5% to 2% lies in the top ten. The sequencing input was PBMCs. The source of these receptors is a woman aged 18-35 years in good health and CMV-seronegative. The conserved cysteine and the conserved F or W are not part of the CDR3 here.

V gene	J gene	CDR3 protein
TRBV10-1	TRBJ2-7	ASSESRQGGQY
TRBV4-1	TRBJ1-1	ASSRGQGEAF
TRBV2	TRBJ2-3	ASLTGTADTQY
TRBV27	TRBJ2-2	ASSLFERDRRRNTGELF
TRBV29-1	TRBJ1-2	SVEKPYGYT
TRBV29-1	TRBJ2-1	SVDPSVDEQF
TRBV7-9	TRBJ2-1	ASSYRQGLVNEQF
TRBV28	TRBJ1-6	ASSTLLFGRRNSPLH
TRBV7-9	TRBJ1-4	ASSLFLAPTNEKLF
TRBV30	TRBJ1-3	AWATGQSSGNTIY
TRBV28	TRBJ2-3	ASSYRGVSTDTQY
TRBV5-1	TRBJ1-5	ASSLGGANQPQH
TRBV6-6	TRBJ2-1	ASSHGTSGVNEQF
TRBV5-4	TRBJ1-4	ASYTYGQIRDEKLF
TRBV28	TRBJ2-4	ASSDYSGAKNIQY
TRBV7-2	TRBJ2-3	ASSLGLGGGTDTQY
TRBV2	TRBJ2-2	ARGPSGGLNTGELF
TRBV10-1	TRBJ2-7	ASSGPGQDYEQY
TRBV27	TRBJ2-7	ASSFRDSGNEQY
TRBV2	TRBJ1-1	ASRSRWGDTEAF
TRBV2	TRBJ2-1	ASSAVGAGDEQF
TRBV18	TRBJ1-1	ASSPRQGAFGTEAF
TRBV19	TRBJ1-4	ASAGGQTNEKLF
TRBV29-1	TRBJ2-3	SVKRDPSTDTQY
TRBV18	TRBJ1-2	ASSPDTDYGYT
TRBV5-6	TRBJ1-6	ASSLRESSRSPLH
TRBV4-1	TRBJ1-6	ASSPGTLSPLH
TRBV6-5	TRBJ1-1	ASTKQGHTEAF
TRBV5-4	TRBJ2-7	ASSLITGGEDEQY